This paragraph reports one T cell receptor (beta chain). The target antigen is unknown. Measured with immunoSEQ multiplex PCR; TCRdb has only the in-frame clones, and not every one. The profile shows about 97,000 clones, around 74% of them singletons. This specimen comes from a study of radiotherapy plus CTLA-4 blockade in lung cancer. On the study more broadly: Among patients, around 18% showed objective responses, and about 30% had disease control. General study findings and limits: Peripheral blood showed expansion of tumor-derived TCR clones after radiotherapy and ipilimumab. Early blood T cell clone changes and increased post-radiation serum interferon-beta were reportedly the strongest response predictors.

Treatment of patients with chemo-refractory metastatic non-small-cell lung cancer consisted of focal radiation plus CTLA-4 blockade with ipilimumab. V dropped 7 bases and J dropped 1 base, with 10 bases sitting between them. This CDR3 has 12 residues. From germline, CDR1 is SQVTM and CDR2 ANQGSEA. The rearrangement joins TRBV29-1 to TRBJ1-1; D call uncertain. The sequence was collected from a human donor with non-small cell lung cancer who had a partial response to radiotherapy plus ipilimumab. Some clones in this sample may be carry-over from other donors' samples. The sequencing used peripheral blood, collected from a patient treated with radiotherapy plus ipilimumab. The CDR3, as DNA: TGCAGCGCTAATTGGGCGAACACTGAAGCTTTCTTT. Encoded protein: CSANWANTEAFF.